The rows below give T cell receptor beta chains drawn from one sample of a study of T cell responses to AZD1222 COVID-19 vaccine. The assay was immunoSEQ multiplex PCR, and TCRdb's table has in-frame clones only and misses some. The data show fewer than 200,000 clones, with roughly 92% seen just once and around 1.7% held by the top ten. The starting material was peripheral blood, obtained on day 0 of AZD1222 vaccination. These receptors were collected from an adult in good health. The CDR3 runs from the conserved cysteine through the conserved F or W. D genes are given only for firm matches. The size of a clone is reported for some rows only, either as once, few or many, or as a class for expanded clones.

CDR3 protein | CDR3 DNA | V gene | D gene | clone size | J gene
CASSPGTSVNTGELFF | TGCGCCAGCAGCCCCGGGACTAGCGTTAACACCGGGGAGCTGTTTTTT | TRBV5-1 | TRBD2 | - | TRBJ2-2
CASSAGQENTEAFF | TGTGCCAGCAGCGCGGGACAGGAGAACACTGAAGCTTTCTTT | TRBV7-9 | TRBD1 | - | TRBJ1-1
CASSLGTALGETQYF | TGTGCCAGCAGCCTCGGGACAGCTCTGGGGGAGACCCAGTACTTC | TRBV7-3 | TRBD1 | once | TRBJ2-5
CASSRPRTGNTEAFF | TGTGCCAGCAGCCGTCCCCGGACGGGGAACACTGAAGCTTTCTTT | TRBV7-9 | - | once | TRBJ1-1
CASGQTGLNPLNYGYTF | TGTGCTAGTGGCCAAACTGGACTGAATCCACTTAACTATGGCTACACCTTC | TRBV12-5 | - | - | TRBJ1-2
CASSPYSRGYNEQFF | TGTGCCAGCAGTCCCTACTCCAGGGGGTACAATGAGCAGTTCTTC | TRBV27 | TRBD1 | - | TRBJ2-1
CAWSVGPVTNYGYTF | TGTGCCTGGAGTGTAGGCCCAGTTACTAACTATGGCTACACCTTC | TRBV30 | - | - | TRBJ1-2
CASSPLFGGSYEQYF | TGTGCCAGCAGCCCGCTATTCGGCGGATCCTACGAGCAGTACTTC | TRBV7-8 | - | - | TRBJ2-7
CASSPLPNEQFF | TGTGCCAGCAGCCCTCTTCCGAATGAGCAGTTCTTC | TRBV11-2 | - | - | TRBJ2-1
CASSPRGDRGNYGYTF | TGTGCCAGCAGCCCAAGGGGGGACAGAGGGAACTATGGCTACACCTTC | TRBV9 | TRBD1 | - | TRBJ1-2
CASSSRTSRYNEQFF | TGCGCCAGCAGCTCTCGGACTAGCCGATACAATGAGCAGTTCTTC | TRBV5-1 | TRBD2 | - | TRBJ2-1
CASSPHTETQYF | TGTGCCAGCAGCCCCCACACGGAGACCCAGTACTTC | TRBV11-2 | - | - | TRBJ2-5
CAWSVGFSSGANVLTF | TGTGCCTGGAGTGTCGGGTTTAGCTCTGGGGCCAACGTCCTGACTTTC | TRBV30 | - | - | TRBJ2-6
CATRGGSPPRRGYTF | TGTGCCACCAGGGGCGGGAGCCCTCCGCGGCGTGGCTACACCTTC | TRBV24-1 | - | - | TRBJ1-2
CASSARPGYEQFF | TGCGCCAGCAGCGCTCGACCAGGGTATGAGCAGTTCTTC | TRBV4-1 | - | - | TRBJ2-1
CASSFRHLNQPQHF | TGCGCCAGCAGCTTCCGACACCTAAATCAGCCCCAGCATTTT | TRBV4-1 | - | - | TRBJ1-5
CASSLLAGGLTTGELFF | TGTGCCAGCAGCTTACTAGCGGGGGGGCTCACCACCGGGGAGCTGTTTTTT | TRBV7-3 | TRBD2 | - | TRBJ2-2
CAWSFRDVVNSPLHF | TGTGCCTGGAGTTTCCGGGACGTCGTTAATTCACCCCTCCACTTT | TRBV30 | - | - | TRBJ1-6
CASEVTGGIEKLFF | TGTGCCAGCGAAGTGACAGGGGGGATTGAAAAACTGTTTTTT | TRBV19 | TRBD1 | - | TRBJ1-4
CASSVAYNSPLHF | TGTGCCAGCAGCGTAGCTTATAATTCACCCCTCCACTTT | TRBV9 | - | - | TRBJ1-6
CAWSVGQGAVTQYF | TGTGCCTGGAGTGTGGGGCAGGGGGCCGTGACCCAGTACTTC | TRBV30 | TRBD1 | - | TRBJ2-5
CASRRERYNEQFF | TGTGCCAGCAGGCGGGAGAGGTACAATGAGCAGTTCTTC | TRBV27 | TRBD2 | - | TRBJ2-1
CASSEGRYEQYF | TGTGCCAGCAGTGAAGGTCGGTACGAGCAGTACTTC | TRBV2 | - | - | TRBJ2-7
CASSIAGGSGNTIYF | TGTGCCAGTAGTATAGCGGGGGGCTCTGGAAACACCATATATTTT | TRBV19 | - | once | TRBJ1-3